This TCR beta chain is from a study of T cell responses to AZD1222 COVID-19 vaccine. Whole-study results and caveats: None of the repertoires were sampled until the peak T cell response had passed. Regions left unmutated in variants are reportedly the target of nearly half of spike-specific TCRs. Clonal diversity may have been underestimated, and the donors were mostly white British, with more females than males.

The CDR3 contains 14 residues. CDR1 and CDR2 (germline): GTSNPN, SVGIG (reference sequence). V was pared by 4 bases and J by 7 bases, with 11 bases of the junction left unmatched. Using immunoSEQ multiplex PCR, the repertoire was profiled, and TCRdb retains in-frame clones only, with some absent. This sample carries about 150,000 clones, around 92% of them seen once, and the ten largest clones take 1.1% to 1.5%. Comments on this clone: Its target is not known.

The sample consisted of peripheral blood, taken on day 0 of AZD1222 vaccination. The chain couples TRBV30 to TRBJ1-2; 8 positions agree with TRBD1. The sequence derives from an adult in good health. The CDR3: CAWKEDRVLGGYTF. In DNA form, the CDR3 reads TGTGCCTGGAAGGAGGACAGGGTTCTGGGTGGCTACACCTTC.